The TCR beta chain under discussion was sequenced for a study of vaccination effects on CD4 cells after COVID-19. Overall study results and limits: Whether induced by infection or by vaccine, clones showed marked clonal contraction late after vaccination.

Unmatched junction bases numbered 5, after V lost 4 bases and J lost 4 bases. Germline loops: CDR1 SGHRS, CDR2 YFSETQ. The CDR3 contains 14 residues. On this clone itself: Antigen unknown.

Having been cultured for about ten days, the cells underwent CD4+ T cell isolation. The cohort was immunized with two doses of either the BNT162b2 or mRNA-1273 vaccine. Sequencing was performed with immunoSEQ multiplex PCR; in TCRdb, only in-frame clones are kept and a portion is missing. This sample has approximately 57,000 clones, with about 81% found just once. The sequences come from CD4+ T cells from PBMCs cultured without peptide, collected after COVID-19 vaccination. V usage is TRBV5-1 and J usage is TRBJ2-3, with TRBD2 identical over 8 bases. This TCR derives from a human donor who received a COVID-19 vaccine. For the CDR3, the DNA is TGCGCCAGCAGCCCCGGGACTAGGTCAGATACGCAGTATTTT. This codes for CASSPGTRSDTQYF.